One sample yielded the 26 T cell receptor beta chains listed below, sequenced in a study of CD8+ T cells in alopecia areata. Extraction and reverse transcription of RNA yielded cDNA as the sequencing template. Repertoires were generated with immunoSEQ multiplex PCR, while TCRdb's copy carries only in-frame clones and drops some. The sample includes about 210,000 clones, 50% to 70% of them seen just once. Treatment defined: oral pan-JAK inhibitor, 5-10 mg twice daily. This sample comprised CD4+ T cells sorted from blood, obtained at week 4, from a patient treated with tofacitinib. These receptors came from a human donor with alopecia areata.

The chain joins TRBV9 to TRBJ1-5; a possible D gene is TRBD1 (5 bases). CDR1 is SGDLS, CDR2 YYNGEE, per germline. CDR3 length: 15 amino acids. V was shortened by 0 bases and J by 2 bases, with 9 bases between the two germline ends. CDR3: CASSVEGAGNQPQHF. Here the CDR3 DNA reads TGTGCCAGCAGCGTAGAAGGGGCGGGCAATCAGCCCCAGCATTTT.

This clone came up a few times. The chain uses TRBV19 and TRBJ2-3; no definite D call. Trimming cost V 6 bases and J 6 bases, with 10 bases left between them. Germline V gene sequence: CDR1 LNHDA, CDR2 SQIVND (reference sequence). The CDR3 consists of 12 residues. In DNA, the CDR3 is TGTGCCAGTAGCTACCTAGGGGATACGCAGTATTTT. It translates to CASSYLGDTQYF.

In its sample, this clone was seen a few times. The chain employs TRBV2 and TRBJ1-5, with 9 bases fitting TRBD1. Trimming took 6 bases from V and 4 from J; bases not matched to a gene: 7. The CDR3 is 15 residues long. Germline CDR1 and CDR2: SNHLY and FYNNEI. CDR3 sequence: CASRVGQGPNQPQHF. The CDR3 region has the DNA TGTGCCAGCAGGGTTGGACAGGGGCCTAATCAGCCCCAGCATTTT.

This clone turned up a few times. The chain's CDR3 is CSVETTRDSQETQYF. The CDR3 DNA follows: TGCAGCGTTGAAACGACAAGGGACAGCCAAGAGACCCAGTACTTC. This chain joins TRBV29-1 and TRBJ2-5, with 7 bases lining up with TRBD1. The CDR3 totals 15 residues. Trimming removed 2 bases from V and 1 base from J; junction bases left unmatched: 7. Germline values: CDR1 SQVTM, CDR2 ANQGSEA.

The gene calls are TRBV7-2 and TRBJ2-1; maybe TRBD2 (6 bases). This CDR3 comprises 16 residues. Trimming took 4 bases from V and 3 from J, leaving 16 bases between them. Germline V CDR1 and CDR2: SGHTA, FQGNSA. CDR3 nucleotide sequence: TGTGCCAGCAGCTCCAACGGTGCGGGGAGCTACAATGAGCAGTTCTTC. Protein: CASSSNGAGSYNEQFF. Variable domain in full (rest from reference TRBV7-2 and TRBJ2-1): GAGVSQSPSNKVTEKGKDVELRCDPISGHTALYWYRQSLGQGLEFLIYFQGNSAPDKSGLPSDRFSAERTGGSVSTLTIQRTQQEDSAVYLCASSSNGAGSYNEQFFGPGTRLTVL.

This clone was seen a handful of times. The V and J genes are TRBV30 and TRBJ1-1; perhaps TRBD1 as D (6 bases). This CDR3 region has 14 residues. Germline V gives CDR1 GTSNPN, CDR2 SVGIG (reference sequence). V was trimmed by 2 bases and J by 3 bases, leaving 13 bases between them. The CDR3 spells CAWSIGGGDTEAFF. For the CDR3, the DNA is TGTGCCTGGAGTATAGGAGGGGGAGACACTGAAGCTTTCTTT.

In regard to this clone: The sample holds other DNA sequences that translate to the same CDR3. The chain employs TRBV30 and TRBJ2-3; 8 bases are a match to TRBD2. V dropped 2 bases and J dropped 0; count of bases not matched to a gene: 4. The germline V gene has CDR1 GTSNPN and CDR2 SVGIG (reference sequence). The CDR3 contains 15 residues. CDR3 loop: CAWSISGVSTDTQYF. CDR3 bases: TGTGCCTGGAGTATTAGCGGGGTGAGCACAGATACGCAGTATTTT.

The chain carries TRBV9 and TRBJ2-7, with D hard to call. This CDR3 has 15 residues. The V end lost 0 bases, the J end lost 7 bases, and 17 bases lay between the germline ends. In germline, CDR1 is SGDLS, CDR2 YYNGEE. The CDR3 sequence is CASSVGPSAGEEQYF. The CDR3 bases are TGTGCCAGCAGCGTAGGGCCCTCGGCAGGAGAGGAGCAGTACTTC.

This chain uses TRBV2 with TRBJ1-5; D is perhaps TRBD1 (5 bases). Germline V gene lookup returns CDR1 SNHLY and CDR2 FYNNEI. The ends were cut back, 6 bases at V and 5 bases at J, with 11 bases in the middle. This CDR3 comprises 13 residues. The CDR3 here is CASRHDRDQPQHF. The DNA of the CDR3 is TGTGCCAGCAGGCACGACAGAGATCAGCCCCAGCATTTT.

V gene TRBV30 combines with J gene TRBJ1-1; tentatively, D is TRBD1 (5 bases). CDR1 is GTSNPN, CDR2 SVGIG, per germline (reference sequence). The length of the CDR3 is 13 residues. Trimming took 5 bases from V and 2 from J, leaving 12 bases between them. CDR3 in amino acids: CAWGFQGNTEAFF. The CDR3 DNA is TGTGCCTGGGGATTCCAGGGAAACACTGAAGCTTTCTTT.

The CDR3 here is CASSLRDRAPYEQYF. In DNA form, the CDR3 reads TGTGCCAGCAGCTTACGGGACAGGGCCCCTTACGAGCAGTACTTC. This chain links TRBV7-7 with TRBJ2-7, with 9 bases that match TRBD1. The CDR3 length is 15 residues. The V and J ends lost 2 bases and 4 bases, in that order; junction bases with no gene match: 6. The germline CDR1 and CDR2 sequences are SSHAT and FNYEAQ (reference sequence).

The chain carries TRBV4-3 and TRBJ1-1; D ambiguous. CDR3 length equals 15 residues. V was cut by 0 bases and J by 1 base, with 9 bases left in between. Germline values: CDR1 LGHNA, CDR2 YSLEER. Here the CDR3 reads CASSQDRLPNTEAFF. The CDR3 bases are TGCGCCAGCAGCCAAGATCGTCTACCGAACACTGAAGCTTTCTTT.

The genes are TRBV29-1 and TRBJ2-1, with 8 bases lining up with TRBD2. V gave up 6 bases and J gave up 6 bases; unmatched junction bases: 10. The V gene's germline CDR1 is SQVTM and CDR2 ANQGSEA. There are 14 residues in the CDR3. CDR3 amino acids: CSVLIAGRVNEQFF. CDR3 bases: TGCAGCGTCTTGATAGCGGGGCGTGTCAATGAGCAGTTCTTC.

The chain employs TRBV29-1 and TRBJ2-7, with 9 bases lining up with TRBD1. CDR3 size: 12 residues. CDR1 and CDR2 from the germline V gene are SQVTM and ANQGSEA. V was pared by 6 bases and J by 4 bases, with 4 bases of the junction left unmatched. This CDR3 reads CSVRDREYEQYF. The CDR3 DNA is TGCAGCGTCCGGGACAGGGAATACGAGCAGTACTTC.

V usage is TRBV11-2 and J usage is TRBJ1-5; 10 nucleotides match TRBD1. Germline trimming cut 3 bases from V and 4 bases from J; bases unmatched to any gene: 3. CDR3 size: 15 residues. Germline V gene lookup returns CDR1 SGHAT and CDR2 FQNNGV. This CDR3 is CASSLTGGPNQPQHF. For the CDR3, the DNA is TGTGCCAGCAGCTTGACAGGGGGCCCTAATCAGCCCCAGCATTTT.

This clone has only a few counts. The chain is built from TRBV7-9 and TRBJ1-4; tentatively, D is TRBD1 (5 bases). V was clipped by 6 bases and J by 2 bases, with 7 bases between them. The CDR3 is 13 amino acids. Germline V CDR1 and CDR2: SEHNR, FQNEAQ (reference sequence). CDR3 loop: CASRRQTNEKLFF. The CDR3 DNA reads TGTGCCAGCAGGAGACAGACTAATGAAAAACTGTTTTTT.

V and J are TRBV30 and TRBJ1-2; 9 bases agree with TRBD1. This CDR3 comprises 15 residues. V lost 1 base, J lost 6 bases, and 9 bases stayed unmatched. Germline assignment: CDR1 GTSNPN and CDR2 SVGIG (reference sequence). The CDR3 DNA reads TGTGCCTGGAGTGGCTCTACAGGGGGCCCTCATGGCTACACCTTC. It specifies CAWSGSTGGPHGYTF. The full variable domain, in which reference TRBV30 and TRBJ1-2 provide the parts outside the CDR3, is SQTIHQWPATLVQPVGSPLSLECTVEGTSNPNLYWYRQAAGRGLQLLFYSVGIGQISSEVPQNLSASRPQDRQFILSSKKLLLSDSGFYLCAWSGSTGGPHGYTFGSGTRLTVV.

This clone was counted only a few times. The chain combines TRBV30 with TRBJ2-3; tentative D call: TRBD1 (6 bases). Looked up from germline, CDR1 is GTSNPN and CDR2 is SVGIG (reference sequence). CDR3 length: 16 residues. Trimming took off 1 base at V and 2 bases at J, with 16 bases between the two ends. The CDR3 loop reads CAWSARIQGATDTQYF. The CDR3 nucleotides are TGTGCCTGGAGTGCCCGGATACAGGGAGCCACAGATACGCAGTATTTT.

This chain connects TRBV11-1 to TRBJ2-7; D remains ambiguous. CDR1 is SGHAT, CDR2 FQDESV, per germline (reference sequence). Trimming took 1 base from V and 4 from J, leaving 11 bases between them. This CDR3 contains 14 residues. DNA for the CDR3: TGTGCCAGCAGCTTAGATGACGTACCATACGAGCAGTACTTC. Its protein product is CASSLDDVPYEQYF.

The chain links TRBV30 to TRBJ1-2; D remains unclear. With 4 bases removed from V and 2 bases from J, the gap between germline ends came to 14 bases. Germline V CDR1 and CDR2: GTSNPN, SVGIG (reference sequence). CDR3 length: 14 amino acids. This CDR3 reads CAWTIDAKNYGYTF. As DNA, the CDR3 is TGTGCCTGGACCATAGACGCGAAGAACTATGGCTACACCTTC.

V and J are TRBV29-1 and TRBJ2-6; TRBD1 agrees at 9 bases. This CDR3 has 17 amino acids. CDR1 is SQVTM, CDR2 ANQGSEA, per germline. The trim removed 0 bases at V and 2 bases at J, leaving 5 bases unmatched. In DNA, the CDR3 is TGCAGCGTTGAAGATCTTAGGACAGGGGCTGGGGCCAACGTCCTGACTTTC. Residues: CSVEDLRTGAGANVLTF.

In DNA, the CDR3 is TGCAGCGTTGAGGGTCTGCGGGGAAACCAAGAGACCCAGTACTTC. This translates into CSVEGLRGNQETQYF. V is TRBV29-1 and J is TRBJ2-5; a possible D gene is TRBD2 (6 bases). CDR1 is SQVTM, CDR2 ANQGSEA, per germline. The CDR3 spans 15 residues. V was trimmed by 3 bases and J by 0 bases, leaving 14 bases between them.

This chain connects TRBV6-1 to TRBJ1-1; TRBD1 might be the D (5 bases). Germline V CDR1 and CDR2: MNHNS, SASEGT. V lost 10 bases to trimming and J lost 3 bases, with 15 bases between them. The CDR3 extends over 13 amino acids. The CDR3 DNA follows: TGTGCCACCCGAACCCGGGGCGACACTGAAGCTTTCTTT. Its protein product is CATRTRGDTEAFF.

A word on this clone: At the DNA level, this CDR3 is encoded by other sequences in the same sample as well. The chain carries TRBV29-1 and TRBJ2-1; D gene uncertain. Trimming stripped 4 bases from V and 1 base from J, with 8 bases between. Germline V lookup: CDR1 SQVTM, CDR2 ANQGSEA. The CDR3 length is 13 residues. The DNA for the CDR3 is TGCAGCGTTGGGTCCGGGTCCTACAATGAGCAGTTCTTC. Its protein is CSVGSGSYNEQFF.

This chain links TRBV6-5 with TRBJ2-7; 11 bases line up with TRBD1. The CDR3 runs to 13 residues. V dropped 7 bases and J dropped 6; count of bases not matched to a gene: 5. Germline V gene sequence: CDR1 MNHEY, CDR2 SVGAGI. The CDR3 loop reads CASTIGTGGEQYF. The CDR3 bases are TGTGCCAGCACTATCGGGACAGGGGGCGAGCAGTACTTC.

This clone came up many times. CDR3 amino acids: CASSSTFLQQNEQFF. CDR3 DNA: TGTGCCAGCAGTTCGACATTCTTACAGCAAAATGAGCAGTTCTTC. The chain couples TRBV27 to TRBJ2-1; no clear D gene. Deletions cut 4 bases from V and 7 bases from J, with 17 bases between. CDR1 is MNHEY and CDR2 is SMNVEV in the germline V gene (reference sequence). This CDR3 comprises 15 residues.